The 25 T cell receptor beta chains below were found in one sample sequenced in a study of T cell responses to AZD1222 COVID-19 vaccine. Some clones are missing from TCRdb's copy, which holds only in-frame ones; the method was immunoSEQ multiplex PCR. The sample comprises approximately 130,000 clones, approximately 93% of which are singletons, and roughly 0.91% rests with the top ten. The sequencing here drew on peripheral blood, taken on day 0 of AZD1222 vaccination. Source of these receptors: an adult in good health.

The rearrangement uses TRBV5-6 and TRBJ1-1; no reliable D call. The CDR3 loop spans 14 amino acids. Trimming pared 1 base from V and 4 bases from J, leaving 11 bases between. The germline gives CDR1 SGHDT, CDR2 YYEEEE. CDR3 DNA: TGTGCCAGCAGCTTGCGTGGATGGGTCACTGAAGCTTTCTTT. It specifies CASSLRGWVTEAFF.

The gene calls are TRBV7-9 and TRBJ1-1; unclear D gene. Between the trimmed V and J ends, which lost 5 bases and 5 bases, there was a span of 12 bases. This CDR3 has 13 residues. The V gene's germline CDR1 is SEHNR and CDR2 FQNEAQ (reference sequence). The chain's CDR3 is CASSGERGTEAFF. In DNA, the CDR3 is TGTGCCAGCAGCGGCGAACGTGGGACTGAAGCTTTCTTT. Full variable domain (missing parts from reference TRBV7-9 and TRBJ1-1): DTGVSQNPRHKITKRGQNVTFRCDPISEHNRLYWYRQTLGQGPEFLTYFQNEAQLEKSRLLSDRFSAERPKGSFSTLEIQRTEQGDSAMYLCASSGERGTEAFFGQGTRLTVV.

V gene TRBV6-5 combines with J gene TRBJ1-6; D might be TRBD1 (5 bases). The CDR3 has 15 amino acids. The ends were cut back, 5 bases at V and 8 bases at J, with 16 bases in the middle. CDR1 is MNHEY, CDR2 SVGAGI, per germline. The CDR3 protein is CASSHRQRIDSPLHF. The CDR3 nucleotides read TGTGCCAGCAGTCATCGACAGAGGATTGATTCACCCCTCCACTTT.

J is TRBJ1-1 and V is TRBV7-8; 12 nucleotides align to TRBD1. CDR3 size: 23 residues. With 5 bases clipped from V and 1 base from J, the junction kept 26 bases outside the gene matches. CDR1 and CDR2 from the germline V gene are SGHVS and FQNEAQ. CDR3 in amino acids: CASSRASGALFGTGGAENTEAFF. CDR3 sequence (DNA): TGTGCCAGCAGCCGAGCTAGTGGGGCCTTATTCGGGACAGGGGGCGCGGAGAACACTGAAGCTTTCTTT.

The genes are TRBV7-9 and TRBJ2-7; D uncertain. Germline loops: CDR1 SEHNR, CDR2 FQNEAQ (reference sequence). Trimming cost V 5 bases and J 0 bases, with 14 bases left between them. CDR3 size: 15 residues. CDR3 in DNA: TGTGCCAGCAGCCGTGCGACGGACGGCTCCTACGAGCAGTACTTC. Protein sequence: CASSRATDGSYEQYF. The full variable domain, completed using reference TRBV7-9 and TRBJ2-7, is DTGVSQNPRHKITKRGQNVTFRCDPISEHNRLYWYRQTLGQGPEFLTYFQNEAQLEKSRLLSDRFSAERPKGSFSTLEIQRTEQGDSAMYLCASSRATDGSYEQYFGPGTRLTVT.

For the CDR3, the DNA is TGCGCCAGCAGTCCCGCCGCGAGAGGTTCCTACGAGCAGTACTTC. This gives the protein CASSPAARGSYEQYF. This chain uses TRBV5-1 with TRBJ2-7; D not resolved. The CDR3 is 15 amino acids. With 5 bases removed from V and 1 base from J, the gap between germline ends came to 16 bases. CDR1 SGHRS and CDR2 YFSETQ come from the germline V gene.

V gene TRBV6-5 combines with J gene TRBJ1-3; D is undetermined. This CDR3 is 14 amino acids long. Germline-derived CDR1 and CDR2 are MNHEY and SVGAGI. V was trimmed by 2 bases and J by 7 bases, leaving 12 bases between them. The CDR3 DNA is TGTGCCAGCAGTTACGCCAGGTCCACCAACACCATATATTTT. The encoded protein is CASSYARSTNTIYF.

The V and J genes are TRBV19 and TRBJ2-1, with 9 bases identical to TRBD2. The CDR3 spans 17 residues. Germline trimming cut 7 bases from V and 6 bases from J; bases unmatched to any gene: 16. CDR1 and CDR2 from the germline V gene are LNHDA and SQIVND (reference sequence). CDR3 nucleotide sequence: TGTGCCAGTAAAGCCCCCTATAGAGCGGGGGGTACCAATGAGCAGTTCTTC. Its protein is CASKAPYRAGGTNEQFF. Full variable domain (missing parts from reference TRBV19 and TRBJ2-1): DGGITQSPKYLFRKEGQNVTLSCEQNLNHDAMYWYRQDPGQGLRLIYYSQIVNDFQKGDIAEGYSVSREKKESFPLTVTSAQKNPTAFYLCASKAPYRAGGTNEQFFGPGTRLTVL.

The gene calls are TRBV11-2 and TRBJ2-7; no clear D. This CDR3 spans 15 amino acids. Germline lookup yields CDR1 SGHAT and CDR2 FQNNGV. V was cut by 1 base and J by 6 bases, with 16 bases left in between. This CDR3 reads CASSLVSTRMGEQYF. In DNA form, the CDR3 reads TGTGCCAGCAGCTTAGTGTCTACCAGGATGGGCGAGCAGTACTTC.

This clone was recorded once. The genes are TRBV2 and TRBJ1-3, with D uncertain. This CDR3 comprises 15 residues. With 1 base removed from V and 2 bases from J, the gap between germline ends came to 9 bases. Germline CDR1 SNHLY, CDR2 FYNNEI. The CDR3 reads CASSEGPFPGNTIYF. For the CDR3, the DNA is TGTGCCAGCAGTGAAGGCCCGTTCCCTGGAAACACCATATATTTT.

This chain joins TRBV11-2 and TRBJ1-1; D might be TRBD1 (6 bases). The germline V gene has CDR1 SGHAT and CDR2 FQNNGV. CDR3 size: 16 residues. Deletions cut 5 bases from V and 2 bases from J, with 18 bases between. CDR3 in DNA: TGTGCCAGCAGCACCTTACCGGGGGCCGTAAACACTGAAGCTTTCTTT. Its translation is CASSTLPGAVNTEAFF.

The CDR3: CASSFSLRNTEAFF. CDR3 DNA: TGTGCCAGTAGTTTCTCGCTTAGAAACACTGAAGCTTTCTTT. The genes are TRBV19 and TRBJ1-1; D remains ambiguous. Between the trimmed V and J ends, which lost 5 bases and 2 bases, there was a span of 12 bases. The CDR3 extends over 14 amino acids. CDR1 and CDR2 (germline): LNHDA, SQIVND (reference sequence).

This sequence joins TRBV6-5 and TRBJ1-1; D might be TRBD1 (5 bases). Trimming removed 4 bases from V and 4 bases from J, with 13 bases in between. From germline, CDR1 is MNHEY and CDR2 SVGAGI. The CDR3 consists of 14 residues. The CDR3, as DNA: TGTGCCAGCAGTTTACAGGCGGCGCCCACTGAAGCTTTCTTT. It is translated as CASSLQAAPTEAFF.

CDR3: CASSEPQWGGLSYNEQFF. CDR3 DNA sequence: TGTGCCAGCAGTGAACCGCAATGGGGCGGCCTCTCCTACAATGAGCAGTTCTTC. V gene TRBV6-1 combines with J gene TRBJ2-1; weak D call: TRBD1 (5 bases). V was trimmed by 2 bases and J by 0 bases, leaving 17 bases between them. The CDR3 length is 18 residues. Germline CDR1 reads MNHNS; CDR2 reads SASEGT.

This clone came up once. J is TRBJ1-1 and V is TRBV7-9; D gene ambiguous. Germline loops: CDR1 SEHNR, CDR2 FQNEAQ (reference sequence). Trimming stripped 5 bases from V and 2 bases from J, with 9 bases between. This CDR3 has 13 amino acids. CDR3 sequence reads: CASSKTGNTEAFF. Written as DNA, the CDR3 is TGTGCCAGCAGCAAGACGGGAAACACTGAAGCTTTCTTT.

The CDR3 DNA sequence: TGTGCTTACCCGGGACCCTTCAATGAGCAGTTCTTC. Translated: CAYPGPFNEQFF. The gene calls are TRBV30 and TRBJ2-1, with D perhaps matching TRBD1 or TRBD2 (5 bases each). Germline-derived CDR1 and CDR2 are GTSNPN and SVGIG (reference sequence). The CDR3 covers 12 residues.

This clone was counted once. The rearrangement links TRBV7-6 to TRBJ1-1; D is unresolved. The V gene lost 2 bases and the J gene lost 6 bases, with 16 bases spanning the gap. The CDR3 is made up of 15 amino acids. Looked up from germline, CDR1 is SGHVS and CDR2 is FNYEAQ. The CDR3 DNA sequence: TGTGCCAGCAGCTTACGTAGGGAGGGCCGACCTGAAGCTTTCTTT. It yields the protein CASSLRREGRPEAFF.

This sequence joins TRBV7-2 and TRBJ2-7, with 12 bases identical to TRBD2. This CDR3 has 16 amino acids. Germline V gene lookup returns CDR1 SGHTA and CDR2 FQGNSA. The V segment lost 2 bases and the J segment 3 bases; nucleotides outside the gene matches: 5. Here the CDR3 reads CASSLSRLAGVYEQYF. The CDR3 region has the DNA TGTGCCAGCAGCTTATCTCGACTAGCGGGGGTCTACGAGCAGTACTTC. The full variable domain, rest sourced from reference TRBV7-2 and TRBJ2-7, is GAGVSQSPSNKVTEKGKDVELRCDPISGHTALYWYRQSLGQGLEFLIYFQGNSAPDKSGLPSDRFSAERTGGSVSTLTIQRTQQEDSAVYLCASSLSRLAGVYEQYFGPGTRLTVT.

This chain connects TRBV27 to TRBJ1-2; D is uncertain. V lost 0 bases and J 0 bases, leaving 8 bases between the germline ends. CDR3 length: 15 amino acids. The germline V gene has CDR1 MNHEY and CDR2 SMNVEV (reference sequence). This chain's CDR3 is CASSLSVGSNYGYTF. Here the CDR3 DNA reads TGTGCCAGCAGTTTATCGGTGGGTTCTAACTATGGCTACACCTTC.

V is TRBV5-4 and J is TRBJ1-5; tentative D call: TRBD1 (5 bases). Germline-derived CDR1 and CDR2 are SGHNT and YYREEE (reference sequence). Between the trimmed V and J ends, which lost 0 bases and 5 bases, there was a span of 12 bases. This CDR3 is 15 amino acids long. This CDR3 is CASSLGGTADQPQHF. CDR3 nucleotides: TGTGCCAGCAGCTTGGGGGGGACGGCTGATCAGCCCCAGCATTTT.

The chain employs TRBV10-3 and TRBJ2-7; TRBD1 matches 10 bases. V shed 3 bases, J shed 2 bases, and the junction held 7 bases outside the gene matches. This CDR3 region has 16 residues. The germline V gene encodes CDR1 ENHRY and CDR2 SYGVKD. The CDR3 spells CAISDPGQGSTYEQYF. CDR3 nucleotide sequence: TGTGCCATCAGTGACCCGGGACAGGGGTCCACCTACGAGCAGTACTTC.

CDR3 sequence reads: CASSPQGQTYNEQFF. CDR3 in DNA: TGTGCCAGCTCACCACAAGGGCAGACCTACAATGAGCAGTTCTTC. This chain links TRBV18 with TRBJ2-1; D unresolved. The CDR3 loop spans 15 amino acids. Germline CDR1 KGHSH, CDR2 LQKENI. The V and J ends lost 1 base and 2 bases respectively, with 9 bases between them.

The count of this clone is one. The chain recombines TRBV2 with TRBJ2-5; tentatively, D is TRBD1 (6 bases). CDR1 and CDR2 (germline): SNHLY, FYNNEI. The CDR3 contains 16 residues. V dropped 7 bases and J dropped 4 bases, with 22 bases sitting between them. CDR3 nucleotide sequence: TGTGCCAGCAATAGGGACAATTGGGCGGTGGTAGAGACCCAGTACTTC. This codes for CASNRDNWAVVETQYF.

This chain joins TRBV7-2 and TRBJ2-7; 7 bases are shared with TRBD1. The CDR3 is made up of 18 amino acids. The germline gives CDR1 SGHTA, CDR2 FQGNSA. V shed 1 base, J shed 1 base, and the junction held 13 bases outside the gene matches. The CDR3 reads CASSLETGDYPRSYEQYF. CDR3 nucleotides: TGTGCCAGCAGCTTAGAAACAGGGGATTACCCTCGTTCCTACGAGCAGTACTTC. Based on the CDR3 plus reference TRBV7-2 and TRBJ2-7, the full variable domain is GAGVSQSPSNKVTEKGKDVELRCDPISGHTALYWYRQSLGQGLEFLIYFQGNSAPDKSGLPSDRFSAERTGGSVSTLTIQRTQQEDSAVYLCASSLETGDYPRSYEQYFGPGTRLTVT.

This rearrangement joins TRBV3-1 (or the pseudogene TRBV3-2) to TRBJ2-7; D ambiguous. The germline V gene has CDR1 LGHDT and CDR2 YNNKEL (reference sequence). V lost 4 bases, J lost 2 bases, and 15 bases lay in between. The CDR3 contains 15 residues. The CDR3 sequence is CASSPLPRITYEQYF. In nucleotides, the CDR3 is TGTGCCAGCAGCCCACTACCACGGATTACCTACGAGCAGTACTTC.